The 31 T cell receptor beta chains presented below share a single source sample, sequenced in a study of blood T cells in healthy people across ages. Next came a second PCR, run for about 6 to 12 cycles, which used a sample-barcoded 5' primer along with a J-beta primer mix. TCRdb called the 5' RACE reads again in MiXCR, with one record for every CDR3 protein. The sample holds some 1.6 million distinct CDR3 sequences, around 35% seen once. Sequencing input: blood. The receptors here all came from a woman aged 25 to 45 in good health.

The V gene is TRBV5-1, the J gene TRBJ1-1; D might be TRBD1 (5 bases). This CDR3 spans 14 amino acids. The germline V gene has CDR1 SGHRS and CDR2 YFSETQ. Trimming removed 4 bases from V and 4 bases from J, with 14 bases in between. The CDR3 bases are TGCGCCAGCAGCCCAGTTAGGGGAAGCACTGAAGCTTTCTTT. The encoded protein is CASSPVRGSTEAFF.

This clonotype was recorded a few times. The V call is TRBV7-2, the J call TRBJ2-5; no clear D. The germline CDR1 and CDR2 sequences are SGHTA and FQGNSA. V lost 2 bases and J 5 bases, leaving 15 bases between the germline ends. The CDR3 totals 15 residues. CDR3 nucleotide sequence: TGTGCCAGCAGCTTATCTGCCCTTTCCTGGGAGACCCAGTACTTC. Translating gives CASSLSALSWETQYF.

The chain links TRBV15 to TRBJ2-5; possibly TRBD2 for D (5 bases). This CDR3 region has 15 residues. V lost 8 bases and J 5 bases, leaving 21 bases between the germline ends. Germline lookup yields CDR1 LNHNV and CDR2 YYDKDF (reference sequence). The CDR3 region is CATFDDFLPGETQYF. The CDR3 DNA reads TGTGCCACCTTCGACGACTTCCTGCCGGGGGAGACCCAGTACTTC. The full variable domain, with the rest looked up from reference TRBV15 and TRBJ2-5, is DAMVIQNPRYQVTQFGKPVTLSCSQTLNHNVMYWYQQKSSQAPKLLFHYYDKDFNNEADTPDNFQSRRPNTSFCFLDIRSPGLGDTAMYLCATFDDFLPGETQYFGPGTRLLVL.

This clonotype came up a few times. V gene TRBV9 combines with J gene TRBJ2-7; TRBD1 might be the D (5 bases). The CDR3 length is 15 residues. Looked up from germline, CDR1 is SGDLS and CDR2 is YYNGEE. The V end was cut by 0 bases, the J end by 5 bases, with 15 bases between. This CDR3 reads CASSVEGSGTHEQYF. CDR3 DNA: TGTGCCAGCAGCGTAGAGGGGTCCGGTACCCACGAGCAGTACTTC.

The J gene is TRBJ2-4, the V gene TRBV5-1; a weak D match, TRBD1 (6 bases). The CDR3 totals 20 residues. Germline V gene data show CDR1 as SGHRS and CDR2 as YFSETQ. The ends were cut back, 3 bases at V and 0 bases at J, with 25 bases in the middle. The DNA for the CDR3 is TGCGCCAGCAGCTCGGTGACAGGAACTCCCACTAGACTAGCCAAAAACATTCAGTACTTC. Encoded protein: CASSSVTGTPTRLAKNIQYF.

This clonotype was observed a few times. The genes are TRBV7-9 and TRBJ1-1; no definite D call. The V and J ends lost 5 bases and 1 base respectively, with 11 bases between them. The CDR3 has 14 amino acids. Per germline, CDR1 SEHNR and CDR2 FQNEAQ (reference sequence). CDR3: CASSIPRANTEAFF. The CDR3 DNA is TGTGCCAGCAGCATCCCGAGGGCGAACACTGAAGCTTTCTTT. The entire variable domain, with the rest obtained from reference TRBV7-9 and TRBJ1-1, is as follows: DTGVSQNPRHKITKRGQNVTFRCDPISEHNRLYWYRQTLGQGPEFLTYFQNEAQLEKSRLLSDRFSAERPKGSFSTLEIQRTEQGDSAMYLCASSIPRANTEAFFGQGTRLTVV.

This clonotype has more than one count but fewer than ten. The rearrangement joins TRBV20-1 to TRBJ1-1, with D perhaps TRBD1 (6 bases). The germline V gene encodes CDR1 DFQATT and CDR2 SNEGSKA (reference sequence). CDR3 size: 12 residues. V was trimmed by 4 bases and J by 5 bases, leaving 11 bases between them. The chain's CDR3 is CSAKGEGTEAFF. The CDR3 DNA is TGCAGTGCTAAGGGGGAGGGGACTGAAGCTTTCTTT.

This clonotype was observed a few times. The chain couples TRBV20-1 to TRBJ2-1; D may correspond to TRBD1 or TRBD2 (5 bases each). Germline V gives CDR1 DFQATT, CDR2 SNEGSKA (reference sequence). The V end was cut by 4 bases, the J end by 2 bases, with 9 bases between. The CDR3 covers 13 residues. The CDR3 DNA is TGCAGTGCTATTATGGGGGCCTACAATGAGCAGTTCTTC. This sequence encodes CSAIMGAYNEQFF.

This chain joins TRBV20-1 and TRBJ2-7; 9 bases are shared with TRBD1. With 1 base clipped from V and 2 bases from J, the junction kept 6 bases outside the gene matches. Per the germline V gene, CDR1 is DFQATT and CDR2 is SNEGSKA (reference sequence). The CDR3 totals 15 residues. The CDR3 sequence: CSARAWDRVTYEQYF. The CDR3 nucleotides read TGCAGTGCTAGAGCGTGGGACAGGGTTACCTACGAGCAGTACTTC.

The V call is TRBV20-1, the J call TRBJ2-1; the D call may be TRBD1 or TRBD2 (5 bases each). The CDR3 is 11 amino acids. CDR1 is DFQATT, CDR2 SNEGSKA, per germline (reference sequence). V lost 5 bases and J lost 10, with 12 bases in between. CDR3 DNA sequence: TGCAGTGCTCTCCGAGGGGTCGAGCAGTTCTTC. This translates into CSALRGVEQFF.

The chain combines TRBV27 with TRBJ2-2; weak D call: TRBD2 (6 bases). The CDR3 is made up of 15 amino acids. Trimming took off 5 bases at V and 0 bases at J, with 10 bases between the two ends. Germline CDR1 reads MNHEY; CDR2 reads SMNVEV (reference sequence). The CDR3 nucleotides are TGTGCCAGCAGTCAACTAGCACCGAACACCGGGGAGCTGTTTTTT. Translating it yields CASSQLAPNTGELFF.

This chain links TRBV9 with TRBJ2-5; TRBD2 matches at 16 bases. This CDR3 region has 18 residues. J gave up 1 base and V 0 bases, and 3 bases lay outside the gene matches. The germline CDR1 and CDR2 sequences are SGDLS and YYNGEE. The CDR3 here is CASSVGGLAGGRQETQYF. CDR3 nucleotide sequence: TGTGCCAGCAGCGTAGGGGGACTAGCGGGGGGGCGCCAAGAGACCCAGTACTTC.

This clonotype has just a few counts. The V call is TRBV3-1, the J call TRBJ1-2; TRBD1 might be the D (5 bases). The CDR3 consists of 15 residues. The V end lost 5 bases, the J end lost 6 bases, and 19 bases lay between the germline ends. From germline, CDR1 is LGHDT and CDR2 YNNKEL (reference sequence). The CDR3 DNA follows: TGTGCCAGCAGCTGGCAGACCCAGGGATCGCATGGCTACACCTTC. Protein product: CASSWQTQGSHGYTF.

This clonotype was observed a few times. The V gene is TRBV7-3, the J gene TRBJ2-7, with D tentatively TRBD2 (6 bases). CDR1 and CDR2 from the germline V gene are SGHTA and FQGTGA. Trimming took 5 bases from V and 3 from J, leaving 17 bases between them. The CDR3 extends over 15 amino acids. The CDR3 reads CASSPGAGPYYEQYF. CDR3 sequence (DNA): TGTGCCAGCAGCCCCGGCGCGGGGCCGTACTACGAGCAGTACTTC.

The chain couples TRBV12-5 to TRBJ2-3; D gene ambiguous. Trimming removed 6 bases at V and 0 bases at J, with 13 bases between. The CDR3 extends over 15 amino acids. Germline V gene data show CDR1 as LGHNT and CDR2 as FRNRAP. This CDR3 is CASGPRTESTDTQYF. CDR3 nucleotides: TGTGCTAGTGGCCCCAGGACGGAAAGCACAGATACGCAGTATTTT.

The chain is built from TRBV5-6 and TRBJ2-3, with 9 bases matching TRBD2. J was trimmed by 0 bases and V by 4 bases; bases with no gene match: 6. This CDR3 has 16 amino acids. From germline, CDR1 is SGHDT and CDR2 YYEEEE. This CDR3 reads CASSATSGWSTDTQYF. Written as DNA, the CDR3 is TGTGCCAGCAGCGCCACTAGCGGGTGGAGCACAGATACGCAGTATTTT.

The CDR3 loop is CATSRPLDEQFF. The CDR3 DNA follows: TGTGCCACCAGCAGACCCCTGGACGAGCAGTTCTTC. This chain joins TRBV15 and TRBJ2-1; D remains unclear. The CDR3 has 12 residues. The V gene's germline CDR1 is LNHNV and CDR2 YYDKDF (reference sequence). V was shortened by 2 bases and J by 10 bases, with 9 bases between the two germline ends.

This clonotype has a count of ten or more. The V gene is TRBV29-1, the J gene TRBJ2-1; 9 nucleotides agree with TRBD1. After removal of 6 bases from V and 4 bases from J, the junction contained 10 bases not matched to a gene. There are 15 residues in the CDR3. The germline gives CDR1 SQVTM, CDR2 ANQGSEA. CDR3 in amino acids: CSVERTGDPYNEQFF. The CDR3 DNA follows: TGCAGCGTAGAAAGGACAGGGGACCCTTACAATGAGCAGTTCTTC.

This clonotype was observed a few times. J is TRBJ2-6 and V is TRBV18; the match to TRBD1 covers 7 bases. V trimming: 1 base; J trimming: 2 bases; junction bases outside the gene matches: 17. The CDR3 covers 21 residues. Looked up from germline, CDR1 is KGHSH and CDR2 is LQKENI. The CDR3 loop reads CASSPLLYGQDTLTGANVLTF. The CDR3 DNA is TGTGCCAGCTCACCACTTCTATACGGACAGGACACTTTGACTGGGGCCAACGTCCTGACTTTC.

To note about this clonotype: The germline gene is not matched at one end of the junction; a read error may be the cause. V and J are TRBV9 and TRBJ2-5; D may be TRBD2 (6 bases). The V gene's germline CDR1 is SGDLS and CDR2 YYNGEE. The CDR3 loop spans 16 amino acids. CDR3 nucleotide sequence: TGTGCCAGCGCGCGGGGACGGCTCAGTCACCAAGAGGCCCAGTACTTC. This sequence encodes CASARGRLSHQEAQYF.

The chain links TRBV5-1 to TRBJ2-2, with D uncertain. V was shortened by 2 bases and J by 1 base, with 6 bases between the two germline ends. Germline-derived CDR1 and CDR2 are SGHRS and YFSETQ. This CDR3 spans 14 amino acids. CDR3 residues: CASSFNGNTGELFF. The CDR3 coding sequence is TGCGCCAGCAGCTTTAATGGGAACACCGGGGAGCTGTTTTTT. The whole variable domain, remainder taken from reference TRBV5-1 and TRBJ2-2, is KAGVTQTPRYLIKTRGQQVTLSCSPISGHRSVSWYQQTPGQGLQFLFEYFSETQRNKGNFPGRFSGRQFSNSRSEMNVSTLELGDSALYLCASSFNGNTGELFFGEGSRLTVL.

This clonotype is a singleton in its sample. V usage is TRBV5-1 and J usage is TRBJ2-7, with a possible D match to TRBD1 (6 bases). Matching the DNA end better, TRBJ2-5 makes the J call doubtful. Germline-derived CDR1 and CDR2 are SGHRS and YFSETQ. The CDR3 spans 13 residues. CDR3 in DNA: TGCGCCAGCCTCCCAACCAGGGGCGAGACCCAGTACTTC. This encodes CASLPTRGETQYF.

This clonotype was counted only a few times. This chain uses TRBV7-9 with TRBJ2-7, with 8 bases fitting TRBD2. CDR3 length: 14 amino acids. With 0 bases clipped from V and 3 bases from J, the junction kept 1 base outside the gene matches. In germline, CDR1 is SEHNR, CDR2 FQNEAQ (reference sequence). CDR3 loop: CASSLARGDYEQYF. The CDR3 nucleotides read TGTGCCAGCAGCTTAGCGCGGGGGGACTACGAGCAGTACTTC.

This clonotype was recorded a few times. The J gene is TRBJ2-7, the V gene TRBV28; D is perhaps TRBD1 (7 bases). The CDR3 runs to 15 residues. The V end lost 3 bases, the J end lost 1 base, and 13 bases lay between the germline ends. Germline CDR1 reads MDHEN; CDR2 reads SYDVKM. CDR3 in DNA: TGTGCCAGCAGTTTTGGGGCAGGGGGGTCCTACGAGCAGTACTTC. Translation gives CASSFGAGGSYEQYF. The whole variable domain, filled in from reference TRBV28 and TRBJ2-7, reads DVKVTQSSRYLVKRTGEKVFLECVQDMDHENMFWYRQDPGLGLRLIYFSYDVKMKEKGDIPEGYSVSREKKERFSLILESASTNQTSMYLCASSFGAGGSYEQYFGPGTRLTVT.

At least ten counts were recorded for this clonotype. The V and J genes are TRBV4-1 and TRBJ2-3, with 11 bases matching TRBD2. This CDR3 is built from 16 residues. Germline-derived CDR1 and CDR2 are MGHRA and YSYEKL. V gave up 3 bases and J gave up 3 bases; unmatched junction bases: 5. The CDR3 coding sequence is TGCGCCAGCAGCCAGGAAATAGCGGGGGGGACAGATACGCAGTATTTT. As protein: CASSQEIAGGTDTQYF.

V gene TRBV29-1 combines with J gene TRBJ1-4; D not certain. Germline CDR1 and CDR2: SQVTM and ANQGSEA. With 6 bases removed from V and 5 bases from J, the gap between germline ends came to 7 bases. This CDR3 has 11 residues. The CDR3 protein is CSVKKNEKLFF. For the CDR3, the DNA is TGCAGCGTGAAAAAGAATGAAAAACTGTTTTTT.

In DNA, the CDR3 is TGCAGTGCTAGAGTGTCCCCCCTAAGCGAGCAGTACTTC. Translated: CSARVSPLSEQYF. This rearrangement joins TRBV20-1 to TRBJ2-7; D gene uncertain. The CDR3 is made up of 13 amino acids. Trimming took off 1 base at V and 6 bases at J, with 13 bases between the two ends. Germline V gene data show CDR1 as DFQATT and CDR2 as SNEGSKA (reference sequence).

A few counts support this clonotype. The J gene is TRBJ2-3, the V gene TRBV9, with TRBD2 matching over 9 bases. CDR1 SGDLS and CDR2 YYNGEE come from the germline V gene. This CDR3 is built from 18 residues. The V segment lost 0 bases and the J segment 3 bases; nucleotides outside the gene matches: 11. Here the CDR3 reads CASSVAGLAGTSTDTQYF. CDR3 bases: TGTGCCAGCAGCGTAGCAGGTCTAGCGGGGACGTCGACAGATACGCAGTATTTT.

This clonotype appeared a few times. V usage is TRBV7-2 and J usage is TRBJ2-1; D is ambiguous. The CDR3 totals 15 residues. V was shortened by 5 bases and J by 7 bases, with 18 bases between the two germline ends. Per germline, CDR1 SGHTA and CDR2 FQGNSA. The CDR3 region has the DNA TGTGCCAGCAGCCCCCGTCGGCTAGTAATTAATGAGCAGTTCTTC. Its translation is CASSPRRLVINEQFF. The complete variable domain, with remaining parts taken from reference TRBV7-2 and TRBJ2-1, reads GAGVSQSPSNKVTEKGKDVELRCDPISGHTALYWYRQSLGQGLEFLIYFQGNSAPDKSGLPSDRFSAERTGGSVSTLTIQRTQQEDSAVYLCASSPRRLVINEQFFGPGTRLTVL.

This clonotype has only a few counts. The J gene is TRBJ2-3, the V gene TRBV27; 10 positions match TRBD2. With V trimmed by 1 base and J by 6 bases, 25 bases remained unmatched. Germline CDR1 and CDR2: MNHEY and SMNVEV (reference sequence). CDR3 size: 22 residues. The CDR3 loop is CASSLLAPLGLAVSARGDTQYF. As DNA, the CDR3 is TGTGCCAGCAGTTTATTGGCCCCCCTCGGACTAGCGGTCTCAGCCAGGGGGGATACGCAGTATTTT.

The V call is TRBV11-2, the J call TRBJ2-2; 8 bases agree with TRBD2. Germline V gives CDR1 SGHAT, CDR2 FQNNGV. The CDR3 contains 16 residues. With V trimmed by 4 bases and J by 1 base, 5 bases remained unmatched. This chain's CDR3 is CASSSLGLVNTGELFF. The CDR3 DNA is TGTGCCAGCAGCTCCCTGGGACTAGTGAACACCGGGGAGCTGTTTTTT.